These T cell receptor beta chains were read from a single sample in a study of response to subunit inactivated influenza vaccine. Each CDR3 protein is one row after TCRdb ran MiXCR on the RT-PCR reads. The sample has 650,000 to 700,000 distinct CDR3 sequences, less than 20% seen once; the top ten hold roughly 11%. Sequencing was performed on PBMCs from blood, taken about 13 days after vaccination. These receptors were taken from a man aged 45 to 65 who received an inactivated influenza vaccine. Each CDR3 is given with its conserved first and last residue. Each record gives: J gene, clone size, D gene, V gene, CDR3 protein, CDR3 DNA. The D gene is left open where the match is weak. Clone size is stated in some rows and not others, as once, few, many or a class when expanded.

j_gene: TRBJ2-1; abundance: few; d_gene: NA; v_gene: TRBV5-1; CDR3aa: CASSLEGRGGEQFF; CDR3nt: TGCGCCAGCAGCTTGGAGGGCAGGGGAGGAGAGCAGTTCTTC
j_gene: TRBJ2-7; abundance: NA; d_gene: NA; v_gene: TRBV12-3/TRBV12-4; CDR3aa: CASRYRGRYEQYF; CDR3nt: TGTGCCAGCAGATATCGGGGGAGGTACGAGCAGTACTTC
j_gene: TRBJ1-1; abundance: NA; d_gene: TRBD1; v_gene: TRBV24-1; CDR3aa: CATSRGGTGVMNTEAFF; CDR3nt: TGTGCCACCTCCCGGGGGGGGACAGGGGTCATGAACACTGAAGCTTTCTTT
j_gene: TRBJ1-3; abundance: NA; d_gene: NA; v_gene: TRBV9; CDR3aa: CASNPLGAGNTIYF; CDR3nt: TGTGCCAGCAACCCGTTAGGGGCTGGAAACACCATATATTTT
j_gene: TRBJ2-3; abundance: NA; d_gene: NA; v_gene: TRBV20-1; CDR3aa: CSAPRTDTQYF; CDR3nt: TGCAGTGCCCCCCGCACAGATACGCAGTATTTT
j_gene: TRBJ2-7; abundance: NA; d_gene: TRBD2; v_gene: TRBV2; CDR3aa: CASSRRSGSTGEQYF; CDR3nt: TGTGCCAGCAGCCGCAGGAGCGGGAGCACGGGCGAGCAGTACTTC
j_gene: TRBJ1-4; abundance: few; d_gene: NA; v_gene: TRBV7-9; CDR3aa: CASSLGPHEKLFF; CDR3nt: TGTGCCAGCAGCTTAGGCCCCCACGAAAAACTGTTTTTT
j_gene: TRBJ1-6; abundance: NA; d_gene: NA; v_gene: TRBV25-1; CDR3aa: CASSETVGSPLHF; CDR3nt: TGTGCCAGCAGTGAAACTGTGGGATCACCCCTCCACTTT
j_gene: TRBJ1-1; abundance: few; d_gene: NA; v_gene: TRBV5-1; CDR3aa: CASSQEMDSEAFF; CDR3nt: TGCGCCAGCAGCCAAGAAATGGACTCTGAAGCTTTCTTT
j_gene: TRBJ2-1; abundance: few; d_gene: NA; v_gene: TRBV4-1; CDR3aa: CASSRQIYNEQFF; CDR3nt: TGCGCCAGCAGCCGCCAGATCTACAATGAGCAGTTCTTC
j_gene: TRBJ2-2; abundance: few; d_gene: TRBD2; v_gene: TRBV11-2; CDR3aa: CASSLELHGRAHTGELFF; CDR3nt: TGTGCCAGCAGCCTGGAACTCCACGGGAGGGCGCACACCGGGGAGCTGTTTTTT
j_gene: TRBJ2-3; abundance: few; d_gene: TRBD2; v_gene: TRBV5-1; CDR3aa: CATGGTSDTQYF; CDR3nt: TGCGCCACCGGGGGGACGTCAGATACGCAGTATTTT
j_gene: TRBJ2-3; abundance: NA; d_gene: NA; v_gene: TRBV20-1; CDR3aa: CSARDEGSGDTQYF; CDR3nt: TGCAGTGCTAGAGACGAGGGGAGTGGAGATACGCAGTATTTT
j_gene: TRBJ2-1; abundance: NA; d_gene: TRBD2; v_gene: TRBV11-1; CDR3aa: CASSPSRLAGGIEQFF; CDR3nt: TGTGCCAGCAGCCCGAGCCGACTAGCGGGGGGGATTGAGCAGTTCTTC
j_gene: TRBJ2-3; abundance: NA; d_gene: TRBD2; v_gene: TRBV4-2; CDR3aa: CASSQAPTAGGHTDTQYF; CDR3nt: TGTGCCAGCAGCCAGGCCCCCACAGCGGGGGGACACACAGATACGCAGTATTTT
j_gene: TRBJ2-5; abundance: few; d_gene: NA; v_gene: TRBV6-5; CDR3aa: CASSYGGGLQETQYF; CDR3nt: TGTGCCAGCAGTTACGGAGGGGGCCTCCAAGAGACCCAGTACTTC
j_gene: TRBJ2-5; abundance: many; d_gene: TRBD2; v_gene: TRBV18; CDR3aa: CASSPYSGGLQETQYF; CDR3nt: TGTGCCAGCTCACCGTATAGCGGGGGCCTCCAAGAGACCCAGTACTTC
j_gene: TRBJ2-2; abundance: few; d_gene: NA; v_gene: TRBV20-1; CDR3aa: CSARTDSGELFF; CDR3nt: TGCAGTGCTAGGACAGATAGCGGAGAGCTGTTTTTT
j_gene: TRBJ1-2; abundance: NA; d_gene: NA; v_gene: TRBV2; CDR3aa: CASSEGPRGGAIYGYTF; CDR3nt: TGTGCCAGCAGTGAAGGGCCCCGGGGAGGGGCGATTTATGGCTACACCTTC
j_gene: TRBJ2-3; abundance: few; d_gene: TRBD2; v_gene: TRBV7-2; CDR3aa: CASSRAGDTQYF; CDR3nt: TGTGCCAGCAGCCGAGCGGGGGATACGCAGTATTTT
j_gene: TRBJ2-3; abundance: NA; d_gene: TRBD2; v_gene: TRBV19; CDR3aa: CASSTGLAGGLQSSTDTQYF; CDR3nt: TGTGCCAGTAGTACCGGACTAGCGGGAGGCCTTCAGTCTAGCACAGATACGCAGTATTTT
j_gene: TRBJ2-3; abundance: NA; d_gene: TRBD2; v_gene: TRBV9; CDR3aa: CASSPSSGNSDTQYF; CDR3nt: TGTGCCAGCAGCCCGTCAAGCGGGAATTCGGATACGCAGTATTTT
j_gene: TRBJ2-3; abundance: NA; d_gene: NA; v_gene: TRBV20-1; CDR3aa: CSAKGGGSTDTQYF; CDR3nt: TGCAGTGCTAAAGGAGGGGGGTCTACAGATACGCAGTATTTT
j_gene: TRBJ2-3; abundance: NA; d_gene: TRBD1; v_gene: TRBV11-1; CDR3aa: CASSLANRGPAGGADTQYF; CDR3nt: TGTGCCAGCAGCTTAGCGAACAGGGGGCCTGCAGGAGGAGCAGATACGCAGTATTTT
j_gene: TRBJ2-1; abundance: few; d_gene: NA; v_gene: TRBV20-1; CDR3aa: CSARADGRGDEQFF; CDR3nt: TGCAGTGCTAGAGCGGATGGAAGGGGGGATGAGCAGTTCTTC
j_gene: TRBJ2-7; abundance: few; d_gene: NA; v_gene: TRBV6-5; CDR3aa: CASSLYGSASYEQYF; CDR3nt: TGTGCCAGCAGTTTGTACGGGAGTGCATCCTACGAGCAGTACTTC
j_gene: TRBJ1-1; abundance: NA; d_gene: NA; v_gene: TRBV5-5; CDR3aa: CASSLDPGLNTEAFF; CDR3nt: TGTGCCAGCAGCTTGGACCCAGGGCTGAACACTGAAGCTTTCTTT
j_gene: TRBJ1-1; abundance: few; d_gene: NA; v_gene: TRBV20-1; CDR3aa: CSASWTGNTEAFF; CDR3nt: TGCAGTGCTAGTTGGACGGGGAACACTGAAGCTTTCTTT
j_gene: TRBJ1-3; abundance: few; d_gene: NA; v_gene: TRBV15; CDR3aa: CATGGLPSLGTIYF; CDR3nt: TGTGCTACGGGCGGATTACCCTCTTTGGGCACCATATATTTT
j_gene: TRBJ1-6; abundance: few; d_gene: NA; v_gene: TRBV10-2; CDR3aa: CASSESTGRYSPLHF; CDR3nt: TGCGCCAGCAGTGAGTCTACAGGGAGGTATTCACCCCTCCACTTT
j_gene: TRBJ1-1; abundance: NA; d_gene: NA; v_gene: TRBV5-4; CDR3aa: CASSLGSPLYTEAFF; CDR3nt: TGTGCCAGCAGCTTGGGTTCTCCCTTATACACTGAAGCTTTCTTT
j_gene: TRBJ1-5; abundance: many; d_gene: NA; v_gene: TRBV21-1; CDR3aa: CASSFNQPQHF; CDR3nt: TGTGCCAGCAGCTTCAATCAGCCCCAGCATTTT
j_gene: TRBJ2-7; abundance: few; d_gene: TRBD2; v_gene: TRBV20-1; CDR3aa: CSARLAGYEQYF; CDR3nt: TGCAGTGCAAGACTAGCGGGCTACGAGCAGTACTTC
j_gene: TRBJ2-7; abundance: few; d_gene: TRBD1; v_gene: TRBV5-4; CDR3aa: CASSSRTGASYEQYF; CDR3nt: TGTGCCAGCAGCTCCAGGACAGGGGCCTCCTACGAGCAGTACTTC
j_gene: TRBJ2-3; abundance: NA; d_gene: TRBD2; v_gene: TRBV20-1; CDR3aa: CSAKLAGGFDTQYF; CDR3nt: TGCAGTGCTAAACTAGCGGGAGGATTTGATACGCAGTATTTT
j_gene: TRBJ2-5; abundance: NA; d_gene: NA; v_gene: TRBV29-1; CDR3aa: CSVVKRFAQETQYF; CDR3nt: TGCAGCGTTGTAAAGCGATTCGCCCAAGAGACCCAGTACTTC
j_gene: TRBJ2-4; abundance: many; d_gene: TRBD1; v_gene: TRBV12-3/TRBV12-4; CDR3aa: CASSPPGQGWNIQYF; CDR3nt: TGTGCCAGCAGTCCACCGGGACAGGGGTGGAACATTCAGTACTTC
j_gene: TRBJ2-2; abundance: NA; d_gene: NA; v_gene: TRBV7-6; CDR3aa: CASSLMGINTGELFF; CDR3nt: TGTGCCAGCTCTTTAATGGGGATTAACACCGGGGAGCTGTTTTTT
j_gene: TRBJ2-7; abundance: NA; d_gene: NA; v_gene: TRBV7-2; CDR3aa: CASSRAVGGASYEQYF; CDR3nt: TGTGCCAGCAGCCGTGCGGTAGGCGGGGCTTCCTACGAGCAGTACTTC
j_gene: TRBJ2-3; abundance: few; d_gene: TRBD1; v_gene: TRBV5-1; CDR3aa: CANQRQGSDTQYF; CDR3nt: TGCGCCAACCAGAGACAGGGATCAGATACGCAGTATTTT
j_gene: TRBJ1-6; abundance: many; d_gene: NA; v_gene: TRBV3-1; CDR3aa: CASSQEGSPLHF; CDR3nt: TGTGCCAGCAGCCAGGAGGGATCACCCCTCCACTTT
j_gene: TRBJ2-2; abundance: NA; d_gene: TRBD2; v_gene: TRBV18; CDR3aa: CASSPIRGDTGELFF; CDR3nt: TGTGCCAGCTCACCTATCCGGGGGGACACCGGGGAGCTGTTTTTT
j_gene: TRBJ2-7; abundance: NA; d_gene: NA; v_gene: TRBV29-1; CDR3aa: CSVEDANSYEQYF; CDR3nt: TGCAGCGTTGAGGACGCCAACTCCTACGAGCAGTACTTC
j_gene: TRBJ2-1; abundance: NA; d_gene: NA; v_gene: TRBV11-3; CDR3aa: CASSLTGSWFDEQFF; CDR3nt: TGTGCCAGCAGCTTGACCGGTAGCTGGTTCGATGAGCAGTTCTTC
j_gene: TRBJ2-7; abundance: NA; d_gene: TRBD2; v_gene: TRBV12-3/TRBV12-4; CDR3aa: CASSFTAGGEQYF; CDR3nt: TGTGCCAGCAGTTTTACTGCGGGAGGGGAGCAGTACTTC
j_gene: TRBJ2-2; abundance: few; d_gene: NA; v_gene: TRBV29-1; CDR3aa: CSVPGQNTGELFF; CDR3nt: TGCAGCGTCCCGGGACAGAACACCGGGGAGCTGTTTTTT
j_gene: TRBJ2-3; abundance: few; d_gene: NA; v_gene: TRBV20-1; CDR3aa: CSARAPQGGDTQYF; CDR3nt: TGCAGTGCTAGAGCCCCCCAAGGTGGAGATACGCAGTATTTT
j_gene: TRBJ2-1; abundance: few; d_gene: NA; v_gene: TRBV7-2; CDR3aa: CASSLGLAREQFF; CDR3nt: TGTGCCAGCAGCTTAGGGCTAGCTCGTGAGCAGTTCTTC
j_gene: TRBJ2-7; abundance: NA; d_gene: TRBD2; v_gene: TRBV27; CDR3aa: CASSLYFAGGSYEQYF; CDR3nt: TGTGCCAGCAGTTTATATTTTGCGGGGGGTAGCTACGAGCAGTACTTC
j_gene: TRBJ2-4; abundance: NA; d_gene: NA; v_gene: TRBV28; CDR3aa: CASSLAGFKNIQYF; CDR3nt: TGTGCCAGCAGTTTAGCGGGATTCAAAAACATTCAGTACTTC
j_gene: TRBJ2-1; abundance: NA; d_gene: NA; v_gene: TRBV29-1; CDR3aa: CSGTKGSYNEQFF; CDR3nt: TGCAGCGGGACTAAAGGCTCCTACAATGAGCAGTTCTTC